A single sample gave rise to the 30 T cell receptor beta chains below, sequenced in a study of T-cell memory formation after mild COVID-19. TCRdb called the 5' RACE reads again in MiXCR, with one record for every CDR3 protein. This sample has about 400,000 distinct CDR3 sequences, with approximately 24% found just once. The sequenced material came from PBMCs or a T cell subset sorted from them (not recorded which). These receptors originate from an adult woman who had mild COVID-19 (a few samples of this study predate the infection). Cell type and time point are not known.

The table lists this clonotype with a few counts. The chain joins TRBV6-5 to TRBJ1-2, with D possibly TRBD1 on 5 matching bases. The CDR3 sequence is 15 residues long. The germline V gene encodes CDR1 MNHEY and CDR2 SVGAGI. The V and J ends lost 5 bases and 5 bases respectively, with 18 bases between them. CDR3 in amino acids: CASSDAGGSVYGYTF. DNA of the CDR3: TGTGCCAGCAGTGACGCTGGGGGGAGCGTTTATGGCTACACCTTC.

This clonotype has only a few counts. The chain is built from TRBV7-9 and TRBJ2-7; TRBD1 aligns across 7 bases. J gave up 6 bases and V 5 bases, and 10 bases lay outside the gene matches. Germline values: CDR1 SEHNR, CDR2 FQNEAQ (reference sequence). There are 14 residues in the CDR3. In DNA form, the CDR3 reads TGTGCCAGCAGCCTTACAGGGGAGACAGTCGAGCAGTACTTC. Encoded protein: CASSLTGETVEQYF.

V and J are TRBV4-3 and TRBJ1-4; D call uncertain. The CDR3 totals 15 residues. Germline loops: CDR1 LGHNA, CDR2 YSLEER. Trimming left V 0 bases short and J 8 bases short, with 13 bases between. CDR3 loop: CASSQDKGVGEKLFF. CDR3 nucleotide sequence: TGCGCCAGCAGCCAAGATAAGGGTGTAGGAGAAAAACTGTTTTTT.

This chain joins TRBV27 and TRBJ2-2, with TRBD1 identical over 8 bases. The CDR3 covers 17 residues. V gave up 5 bases and J gave up 6 bases; unmatched junction bases: 14. CDR1 and CDR2 from the germline V gene are MNHEY and SMNVEV (reference sequence). For the CDR3, the DNA is TGTGCCAGCAGTCACGGACAGGGAAGGAAAGAGGCCGGGGAGCTGTTTTTT. Translating it yields CASSHGQGRKEAGELFF.

Notes on this clonotype: One end of the junction fails to match germline, which may point to a read error. The chain employs TRBV19 and TRBJ2-2, with D perhaps given as TRBD1 or TRBD2 (5 bases each). CDR3 length equals 14 residues. Germline V gene sequence: CDR1 LNHDA, CDR2 SQIVND (reference sequence). The DNA for the CDR3 is TGTGACAGTGGGGGATTAGTCCACACCGGGGAGCTGTTTTTT. Translation: CDSGGLVHTGELFF.

The table lists this clonotype with a few counts. The chain links TRBV4-1 to TRBJ2-1; a weak D match, TRBD2 (6 bases). CDR1 is MGHRA and CDR2 is YSYEKL in the germline V gene. V dropped 4 bases and J dropped 4 bases, with 20 bases sitting between them. This CDR3 spans 17 amino acids. The DNA of the CDR3 is TGCGCCAGCAGCCCCTTTGGCGGGACTCTTGATTACAATGAGCAGTTCTTC. Amino acids: CASSPFGGTLDYNEQFF.

This clonotype was detected only a few times. The chain couples TRBV4-3 to TRBJ1-5, with TRBD1 matching 8 bases. Germline V gene lookup returns CDR1 LGHNA and CDR2 YSLEER. V trimming: 4 bases; J trimming: 9 bases; junction bases outside the gene matches: 8. The CDR3 runs to 14 residues. The CDR3 is CASSPGQGTWPQHF. CDR3 coding DNA: TGCGCCAGCAGCCCAGGACAGGGTACTTGGCCCCAGCATTTT.

This clonotype has just one count. The chain links TRBV4-3 to TRBJ2-7; no clear D. This CDR3 has 13 amino acids. The V end lost 0 bases, the J end lost 6 bases, and 9 bases lay between the germline ends. The V gene's germline CDR1 is LGHNA and CDR2 YSLEER. This CDR3 reads CASSQDWWGEQYF. The CDR3 DNA sequence: TGCGCCAGCAGCCAAGATTGGTGGGGCGAGCAGTACTTC.

The V gene is TRBV7-9, the J gene TRBJ2-3, with a tentative D call TRBD1 (6 bases). Germline V gene lookup returns CDR1 SEHNR and CDR2 FQNEAQ (reference sequence). The CDR3 spans 15 residues. V was shortened by 3 bases and J by 4 bases, with 14 bases between the two germline ends. CDR3 region: CASSFGDPGADTQYF. DNA of the CDR3: TGTGCCAGCAGCTTCGGAGACCCAGGGGCAGATACGCAGTATTTT.

As DNA, the CDR3 is TGTGCCAGCAGCTCTCGGGGCCCGCGGGATACGCAGTATTTT. The encoded protein is CASSSRGPRDTQYF. The chain employs TRBV7-9 and TRBJ2-3, with D possibly being TRBD1 or TRBD2 (5 bases each). Trimming cost V 4 bases and J 6 bases, with 14 bases left between them. CDR3 length equals 14 residues. The germline V gene encodes CDR1 SEHNR and CDR2 FQNEAQ (reference sequence).

The J gene is TRBJ2-1, the V gene TRBV20-1, with 7 bases lining up with TRBD2. V lost 2 bases and J lost 2; bases outside the gene matches: 9. The CDR3 runs to 16 residues. Germline lookup yields CDR1 DFQATT and CDR2 SNEGSKA (reference sequence). DNA of the CDR3: TGCAGTGCTAGATCCTCGGGAGGAGGGGCCTACAATGAGCAGTTCTTC. It codes for CSARSSGGGAYNEQFF.

The chain couples TRBV5-1 to TRBJ2-7, with D possibly TRBD2 on 6 matching bases. This CDR3 has 20 amino acids. Germline-derived CDR1 and CDR2 are SGHRS and YFSETQ. V lost 4 bases to trimming and J lost 3 bases, with 32 bases between them. CDR3 DNA: TGCGCCAGCAGCCCAGGACTTTTTATGGGGGGAACCCTGAGGGGCTACGAGCAGTACTTC. This encodes CASSPGLFMGGTLRGYEQYF.

V and J are TRBV29-1 and TRBJ2-7, with TRBD1 matching over 8 bases. Losses at the gene ends were 3 bases for V and 4 bases for J; bases not matched to a gene: 5. The CDR3 extends over 13 amino acids. Germline-derived CDR1 and CDR2 are SQVTM and ANQGSEA. The CDR3 loop is CSVEQGATYEQYF. For the CDR3, the DNA is TGCAGCGTTGAGCAGGGGGCTACGTACGAGCAGTACTTC.

The chain is built from TRBV15 and TRBJ1-5; D not certain. Trimming took off 1 base at V and 6 bases at J, with 13 bases between the two ends. Germline-derived CDR1 and CDR2 are LNHNV and YYDKDF (reference sequence). The CDR3 loop spans 15 amino acids. CDR3 sequence (DNA): TGTGCCACCAGCAGAGGGCCAACGGAGGGTCAGCCCCAGCATTTT. Amino acids: CATSRGPTEGQPQHF. The entire variable domain, with the rest obtained from reference TRBV15 and TRBJ1-5, is as follows: DAMVIQNPRYQVTQFGKPVTLSCSQTLNHNVMYWYQQKSSQAPKLLFHYYDKDFNNEADTPDNFQSRRPNTSFCFLDIRSPGLGDTAMYLCATSRGPTEGQPQHFGDGTRLSIL.

This clonotype has more than one count but fewer than ten. This chain connects TRBV7-2 to TRBJ2-7; TRBD2 matches at 9 bases. Germline loops: CDR1 SGHTA, CDR2 FQGNSA. This CDR3 contains 17 residues. V lost 4 bases and J lost 1; bases outside the gene matches: 11. CDR3 nucleotide sequence: TGTGCCAGCAGCTCATCTTTAGGACTAGCGAATTCCTACGAGCAGTACTTC. It yields the protein CASSSSLGLANSYEQYF.

The gene calls are TRBV18 and TRBJ1-1, with no clear D. The germline V and J ends were trimmed by 1 base and 3 bases, with 12 bases remaining between them. The CDR3 loop spans 15 amino acids. CDR1 and CDR2 (germline): KGHSH, LQKENI. The CDR3 DNA reads as TGTGCCAGCTCACCACGGACGCCTCGGGACACTGAAGCTTTCTTT. This encodes CASSPRTPRDTEAFF.

This clonotype was counted a few times. The chain links TRBV7-9 to TRBJ2-1, with 7 bases matching TRBD2. The ends lost 5 bases at V and 10 bases at J; junction bases unmatched: 8. Germline-derived CDR1 and CDR2 are SEHNR and FQNEAQ (reference sequence). The CDR3 totals 13 residues. CDR3 residues: CASSMQQTSEQFF. The CDR3, as DNA: TGTGCCAGCAGCATGCAACAGACTAGCGAGCAGTTCTTC.

J is TRBJ2-3 and V is TRBV14; 9 nucleotides agree with TRBD1. Trimming cost V 2 bases and J 3 bases; bases outside gene matches: 9. Germline V gene data show CDR1 as SGHDN and CDR2 as FVKESK. The CDR3 is 17 amino acids. DNA for the CDR3: TGTGCCAGCAGCCAAACCCATACAGGGGGCAGGACAGATACGCAGTATTTT. Amino acids: CASSQTHTGGRTDTQYF.

This clonotype came up a few times. V is TRBV7-3 and J is TRBJ2-2; possibly TRBD1 or TRBD2 for D (5 bases each). The germline V gene encodes CDR1 SGHTA and CDR2 FQGTGA. V dropped 5 bases and J dropped 8 bases, with 9 bases sitting between them. There are 12 residues in the CDR3. The CDR3 loop reads CASSGGRGELFF. CDR3 coding DNA: TGTGCCAGCAGCGGGGGTCGGGGGGAGCTGTTTTTT.

This sequence joins TRBV5-1 and TRBJ2-3; tentative D call: TRBD2 (6 bases). CDR1 is SGHRS and CDR2 is YFSETQ in the germline V gene. Deletions cut 3 bases from V and 0 bases from J, with 14 bases between. There are 16 residues in the CDR3. The CDR3 is CASSSLRGVSTDTQYF. Written as DNA, the CDR3 is TGCGCCAGCAGCTCCCTACGCGGGGTGAGCACAGATACGCAGTATTTT.

J is TRBJ1-2 and V is TRBV12-3 or TRBV12-4, with D unresolved. Trimming took 5 bases from V and 2 from J, leaving 12 bases between them. The CDR3 is 14 amino acids. CDR3 amino acids: CASSLIDLNYGYTF. DNA for the CDR3: TGTGCCAGCAGTCTCATAGACCTGAACTATGGCTACACCTTC.

This clonotype was counted a few times. The genes are TRBV4-3 and TRBJ2-1; 9 positions agree with TRBD2. The CDR3 spans 17 residues. J was trimmed by 7 bases and V by 0 bases; bases with no gene match: 10. Germline loops: CDR1 LGHNA, CDR2 YSLEER. CDR3 in amino acids: CASSQEARIAGANEQFF. The CDR3 region has the DNA TGCGCCAGCAGCCAAGAAGCCAGGATAGCGGGAGCGAATGAGCAGTTCTTC.

This clonotype showed up just a few times. V and J are TRBV7-8 and TRBJ1-2; D is unclear. CDR1 and CDR2 from the germline V gene are SGHVS and FQNEAQ. CDR3 length: 17 residues. V lost 3 bases and J 2 bases, leaving 19 bases between the germline ends. CDR3 loop: CASSFSRLMDLNYGYTF. The CDR3 bases are TGTGCCAGCAGCTTTTCGAGACTGATGGACCTGAACTATGGCTACACCTTC. Combining the CDR3 with reference TRBV7-8 and TRBJ1-2 gives the whole variable domain GAGVSQSPRYKVAKRGQDVALRCDPISGHVSLFWYQQALGQGPEFLTYFQNEAQLDKSGLPSDRFFAERPEGSVSTLKIQRTQQEDSAVYLCASSFSRLMDLNYGYTFGSGTRLTVV.

The rearrangement joins TRBV20-1 to TRBJ2-3, with TRBD1 matching 7 bases. V dropped 8 bases and J dropped 0; count of bases not matched to a gene: 14. Per the germline V gene, CDR1 is DFQATT and CDR2 is SNEGSKA (reference sequence). This CDR3 is 16 amino acids long. The CDR3 loop reads CSPNSGGKGSTDTQYF. CDR3 DNA: TGCAGTCCAAATTCAGGGGGAAAAGGCAGCACAGATACGCAGTATTTT.

This clonotype was observed a few times. The chain joins TRBV2 to TRBJ1-1; D not resolved. V was cut by 0 bases and J by 7 bases, with 12 bases left in between. The CDR3 is made up of 14 amino acids. Looked up from germline, CDR1 is SNHLY and CDR2 is FYNNEI. The CDR3 region is CASSEALGAGEAFF. Written as DNA, the CDR3 is TGTGCCAGCAGTGAAGCGCTGGGCGCGGGTGAAGCTTTCTTT.

There are many counts of this clonotype. The germline gene is not matched at one end of the junction; a read error may be the cause. The chain recombines TRBV5-1 with TRBJ2-1; D may be TRBD1 or TRBD2 (5 bases each). Germline values: CDR1 SGHRS, CDR2 YFSETQ. The CDR3 totals 13 residues. The CDR3 region has the DNA TGTGCCAGCAGCTTATCTGGGGGCAATGAGCAGTTCTTC. Protein sequence: CASSLSGGNEQFF.

The V and J genes are TRBV7-9 and TRBJ2-1; perhaps TRBD2 as D (6 bases). The V and J ends lost 5 bases and 6 bases respectively, with 17 bases between them. Germline V gives CDR1 SEHNR, CDR2 FQNEAQ (reference sequence). The CDR3 loop spans 15 amino acids. The CDR3 DNA sequence: TGTGCCAGCAGCGGTACGGGAGTCGGGGGCAATGAGCAGTTCTTC. This gives the protein CASSGTGVGGNEQFF.

This clonotype was seen a handful of times. This chain joins TRBV9 and TRBJ2-2, with 8 bases fitting TRBD1. The germline V gene encodes CDR1 SGDLS and CDR2 YYNGEE. The CDR3 is made up of 15 amino acids. J was trimmed by 5 bases and V by 0 bases; bases with no gene match: 3. The CDR3 DNA is TGTGCCAGCAGCGTAGGGCAGGGGGCAACCGGGGAGCTGTTTTTT. It encodes CASSVGQGATGELFF.

The rearrangement links TRBV20-1 to TRBJ2-5, with 11 bases lining up with TRBD2. The CDR3 length is 15 residues. CDR1 and CDR2 from the germline V gene are DFQATT and SNEGSKA (reference sequence). The V gene end was trimmed by 0 bases and the J gene end by 4 bases; junction bases not matched to a gene: 4. CDR3 region: CSARDMLAGGETQYF. In DNA form, the CDR3 reads TGCAGTGCTAGAGATATGCTAGCGGGGGGAGAGACCCAGTACTTC.

J is TRBJ2-1 and V is TRBV5-1, with TRBD2 identical over 9 bases. V dropped 0 bases and J dropped 7; count of bases not matched to a gene: 8. CDR3 size: 16 residues. CDR1 is SGHRS and CDR2 is YFSETQ in the germline V gene. The CDR3, as DNA: TGCGCCAGCAGCTTGGCCAGCGGGGGGCTAGGAAATGAGCAGTTCTTC. As protein: CASSLASGGLGNEQFF.